One T cell receptor (beta chain) is described in this entry. The data derive from a study of tumor and adjacent non-tumor tissue in lung cancer. TCRbeta libraries were built with three rounds of nested PCR, modified from ARM-PCR. TCRdb used MiXCR to reprocess the multiplex PCR reads, holding one entry per CDR3 protein. The sample contains fewer than 100,000 distinct CDR3 sequences, approximately 80% of which appear only once. The template was RNA from unsorted bulk tissue. Distant lung tissue was collected more than 3 cm away from the tumor edge. The CDR3 spans 13 residues. With 7 bases clipped from V and 2 bases from J, the junction kept 4 bases outside the gene matches. Germline V gives CDR1 SQVTM, CDR2 ANQGSEA.

Material for sequencing was distant non-tumor lung tissue. This TCR came from a man aged 60 to 75 with non-small cell lung cancer. The chain combines TRBV29-1 with TRBJ2-7, with 11 bases lining up with TRBD2. The CDR3 coding sequence is TGCAGCGCCCGACTAGCGGGGCCCTACGAGCAGTACTTC. Translated, it gives CSARLAGPYEQYF.